This is a list of T cell receptor beta chains from one sample in a study of cytomegalovirus exposure and HLA in healthy donors. Clones were read by immunoSEQ multiplex PCR, and TCRdb kept only the in-frame ones, dropping some. The sample records about 99,000 clones, more than 75% being singletons. Material for sequencing was PBMCs. The receptors were gathered from a woman aged 18-29 years in good health and CMV-seropositive. CDR3s include the opening cysteine and the closing phenylalanine or tryptophan. The D gene is left open where the match is weak. Expanded clones are given a class, and other clones once, few, many or no size at all.

D	size	V	J	DNA	CDR3
TRBD1	NA	TRBV7-8	TRBJ1-5	TGTGCCAGCAGCTTTAATCGGCGACAGGGGGCCGTTCAGCCCCAGCATTTT	CASSFNRRQGAVQPQHF
NA	once	TRBV25-1	TRBJ2-7	TGTGCCAGCGTGGGCCTTTACGAGCAGTACTTC	CASVGLYEQYF
NA	few	TRBV27	TRBJ1-1	TGTGCCAGCAGTTACGGACTGAAAAGCACTGAAGCTTTCTTT	CASSYGLKSTEAFF
TRBD2	NA	TRBV6-5	TRBJ2-7	TGTGCCAGCAGTTACGCGGCTAGCGGGGGCTACGAGCAGTACTTC	CASSYAASGGYEQYF
NA	NA	TRBV12-5	TRBJ2-3	TGTGCTAGTGGTCGGGATACGCAGTATTTT	CASGRDTQYF
NA	NA	TRBV6-4	TRBJ2-3	TGTGCCAGCAGCCGGGAGTTTGGGAAAGATACGCAGTATTTT	CASSREFGKDTQYF
NA	NA	TRBV2	TRBJ1-1	TGTGCCAGCCCGGGGGGGAGGGTCAACACTGAAGCTTTCTTT	CASPGGRVNTEAFF
NA	once	TRBV15	TRBJ2-7	TGTGCCACCAGCACCAAGCCGAGCTACGAGCAGTACTTC	CATSTKPSYEQYF
TRBD2	NA	TRBV5-6	TRBJ2-7	TGTGCCAGCAGCGATGCTAGGCGGGAGTCGTTTGAGCAGTACTTC	CASSDARRESFEQYF
TRBD1	NA	TRBV9	TRBJ2-1	TGTGCCAGCAGGGTAGGTGAGGGGACAGCCTACAATGAGCAGTTCTTC	CASRVGEGTAYNEQFF
TRBD1	NA	TRBV6-4	TRBJ2-2	TGTGCCAGCAGTGAACAGGGGACCACCGGGGAGCTGTTTTTT	CASSEQGTTGELFF
NA	once	TRBV4-3	TRBJ1-2	TGCGCCAGCAGCCAAAACAGGGTCCCTAACTATGGCTACACCTTC	CASSQNRVPNYGYTF
NA	NA	TRBV2	TRBJ1-2	TGTGCCAGCAGCGGGCCTGGGGGCGGCTACACCTTC	CASSGPGGGYTF
NA	NA	TRBV28	TRBJ1-6	TGTGCCAGCAGACATACTGGACAGAATAATTCACCCCTCCACTTT	CASRHTGQNNSPLHF
TRBD1	few	TRBV12-5	TRBJ2-7	TGTGCTAGTGGTTTGCCAGCCGGACAGGGGATCTTCTACGAGCAGTACTTC	CASGLPAGQGIFYEQYF
NA	NA	TRBV28	TRBJ2-3	TGTGCCAGCAGGCCTCTAACAGATACGCAGTATTTT	CASRPLTDTQYF
NA	NA	TRBV29-1	TRBJ1-1	TGCAGCGTTGAAGCCCGGACTCCTTCCGAAGCTTTCTTT	CSVEARTPSEAFF
NA	NA	TRBV5-1	TRBJ2-4	TGCGCCAGCAGCCCCCCAGGGGCCGGGGACATTCAGTACTTC	CASSPPGAGDIQYF
NA	NA	TRBV5-1	TRBJ1-4	TGCGCCAGCAGCCGGACAATAGTTGCAACTAATGAAAAACTGTTTTTT	CASSRTIVATNEKLFF
NA	NA	TRBV4-2	TRBJ2-2	TGTGCCAGCAGCCTTTCGCCGGGACTGAACACCGGGGAGCTGTTTTTT	CASSLSPGLNTGELFF
TRBD1	NA	TRBV2	TRBJ2-5	TGTGCCAGCAGTGGGACAGGACAAGAGACCCAGTACTTC	CASSGTGQETQYF
TRBD2	NA	TRBV7-2	TRBJ2-3	TGTGCCAGCAGCTTAGCGAAGTTTGCGGGAGGGCCCCGGGTAGATACGCAGTATTTT	CASSLAKFAGGPRVDTQYF
TRBD1	NA	TRBV6-1	TRBJ1-1	TGTGCCAGCAGTGAAGCGCTTCGACAGGGTAATGAAGCTTTCTTT	CASSEALRQGNEAFF
NA	once	TRBV5-1	TRBJ2-3	TGCGCCAGCAGCTTTAGCGGAACAGATACGCAGTATTTT	CASSFSGTDTQYF
TRBD1	few	TRBV5-1	TRBJ1-5	TGCGCCAGCAGCTTGGTCCTGGACAGGGGGCGGAATCAGCCCCAGCATTTT	CASSLVLDRGRNQPQHF
TRBD1	NA	TRBV6-6	TRBJ2-2	TGTGCCAGCAGGAAACAGGGGACGAACACCGGGGAGCTGTTTTTT	CASRKQGTNTGELFF
TRBD1	NA	TRBV28	TRBJ1-5	TGTGCCAGCGAGACAGGGTTCCAGCCCCAGCATTTT	CASETGFQPQHF
TRBD1	NA	TRBV6-5	TRBJ1-2	TGTGCCAGCAGTCACTTCACAGGGGGCACCTATGGCTACACCTTC	CASSHFTGGTYGYTF
NA	NA	TRBV27	TRBJ2-1	TGTGCCAGCAGTTTGGGGTCGGCAGGGGGGCCCAATGAGCAGTTCTTC	CASSLGSAGGPNEQFF
TRBD1	NA	TRBV7-9	TRBJ1-2	TGTGCCAGCAGCAGGGACAGGGGATATCAGGCATATGGCTACACCTTC	CASSRDRGYQAYGYTF
NA	few	TRBV2	TRBJ2-3	TGTGCCAGCAGGATGGAGGTAGATACGCAGTATTTT	CASRMEVDTQYF
NA	NA	TRBV9	TRBJ1-1	TGTGCCAGCAGCGCCTCCTCCACTGAAGCTTTCTTT	CASSASSTEAFF
TRBD1	NA	TRBV4-2	TRBJ2-2	TGTGCCAGCAGCCAGACAGGGGTGGGGGAGCTGTTTTTT	CASSQTGVGELFF
TRBD2	few	TRBV9	TRBJ2-1	TGTGCCAGCAGCGGTACGACTAGCGGGAATTACAATGAGCAGTTCTTC	CASSGTTSGNYNEQFF
TRBD1	few	TRBV27	TRBJ2-7	TGTGCCAGCAGTTCGGACAGGGGGCCCTACGAGCAGTACTTC	CASSSDRGPYEQYF
NA	NA	TRBV5-1	TRBJ1-1	TGCGCCAGCAGCTTGGGGAGTGGGACACTATCGAACACTGAAGCTTTCTTT	CASSLGSGTLSNTEAFF
TRBD2	NA	TRBV7-3	TRBJ2-1	TGTGCCAGCAGCTTAACACCGGGAGGCTACAATGAGCAGTTCTTC	CASSLTPGGYNEQFF
NA	NA	TRBV5-8	TRBJ2-1	TGTGCCAGCAGCCCCGGGACACCGTTATACAATGAGCAGTTCTTC	CASSPGTPLYNEQFF
TRBD1	NA	TRBV29-1	TRBJ2-2	TGCAGCGTGGACAGGGCGTCGGGCACCGGGGAGCTGTTTTTT	CSVDRASGTGELFF
TRBD2	NA	TRBV10-3	TRBJ2-1	TGTGCCATCAGTGACGGGGGGGCGAGGGACTACAATGAGCAGTTCTTC	CAISDGGARDYNEQFF
NA	few	TRBV27	TRBJ1-4	TGTGCCAGCAGTTCAAGGGGGTCTAATGAAAAACTGTTTTTT	CASSSRGSNEKLFF
NA	NA	TRBV5-4	TRBJ1-1	TGTGCCAGCAGCTCCTTCAAGGACAGAGAAGCTTTCTTT	CASSSFKDREAFF
NA	once	TRBV10-3	TRBJ1-5	TGTGCCATCAGTCACTCCACCCGGGGGAGGGATCAGCCCCAGCATTTT	CAISHSTRGRDQPQHF
NA	few	TRBV19	TRBJ1-5	TGTGCCAGTAGTTTCCCGTTGTTAGATAGCAATCAGCCCCAGCATTTT	CASSFPLLDSNQPQHF
TRBD2	NA	TRBV4-1	TRBJ2-7	TGCGCCAGCAGCCAATCCACGAGCGGGAATAGTCGCGAGCAGTACTTC	CASSQSTSGNSREQYF
TRBD2	NA	TRBV9	TRBJ2-3	TGTGCCAGCAGCGTAGGTGCTGTGACTAGCGGGGGAACTACGCAGTATTTT	CASSVGAVTSGGTTQYF
NA	many	TRBV7-2	TRBJ1-2	TGTGCCAGCAGCCCCCGGGGGGCAAACTATGGCTACACCTTC	CASSPRGANYGYTF
TRBD1	NA	TRBV15	TRBJ1-2	TGTGCCACCAGCAGAGATCTCGAGGACAGGGGGATCTATGGCTACACCTTC	CATSRDLEDRGIYGYTF
TRBD2	NA	TRBV6-6	TRBJ2-5	TGTGCCAGCAGCCCCCTCCCGGGGGGGGAGACCCAGTACTTC	CASSPLPGGETQYF
NA	NA	TRBV5-4	TRBJ2-2	TGTGCCAGCAGCTTTGGGGTCCAGGGTCCTACCGGGGAGCTGTTTTTT	CASSFGVQGPTGELFF
TRBD1	NA	TRBV19	TRBJ2-3	TGTGCCAGTAGTATGGGGGACAGGGGGCGAGATACGCAGTATTTT	CASSMGDRGRDTQYF
TRBD1	NA	TRBV7-9	TRBJ2-7	TGTGCCAGCAGCGGGAAACAGGGGCCTACCTACGAGCAGTACTTC	CASSGKQGPTYEQYF
TRBD2	NA	TRBV7-2	TRBJ2-1	TGTGCCAGCAGCTTAGATGCGGGAGTGGGCTATGAGCAGTTCTTC	CASSLDAGVGYEQFF
NA	NA	TRBV18	TRBJ1-2	TGTGCCAGCTCACCGCCGACAGGCCTCGGAGGCTATGGCTACACCTTC	CASSPPTGLGGYGYTF
TRBD2	NA	TRBV5-6	TRBJ2-3	TGTGCCAGCAGCCCCCCGGGAGGGCAGGGGGATACGCAGTATTTT	CASSPPGGQGDTQYF
NA	once	TRBV6-6	TRBJ1-2	TGTGCCAGCAGTTACGAAGAATCGGGGGGCTACACCTTC	CASSYEESGGYTF
TRBD1	NA	TRBV5-4	TRBJ1-2	TGTGCCAGCAGCTGGGAGACAGGGGCCTATGGCTACACCTTC	CASSWETGAYGYTF
TRBD2	NA	TRBV5-1	TRBJ2-3	TGCGCCAGCAGTTCGGGACTAGCGGGGGGGCCTTCCGATACGCAGTATTTT	CASSSGLAGGPSDTQYF
NA	NA	TRBV19	TRBJ1-2	TGTGCCAGTGGCGCCGGGGGGCCGCCTTTCTATGGCTACACCTTC	CASGAGGPPFYGYTF
TRBD1	NA	TRBV7-8	TRBJ1-1	TGTGCCAGCAGCCCGGCCGGGACAGGGGGCCAGTTGACGAACACTGAAGCTTTCTTT	CASSPAGTGGQLTNTEAFF